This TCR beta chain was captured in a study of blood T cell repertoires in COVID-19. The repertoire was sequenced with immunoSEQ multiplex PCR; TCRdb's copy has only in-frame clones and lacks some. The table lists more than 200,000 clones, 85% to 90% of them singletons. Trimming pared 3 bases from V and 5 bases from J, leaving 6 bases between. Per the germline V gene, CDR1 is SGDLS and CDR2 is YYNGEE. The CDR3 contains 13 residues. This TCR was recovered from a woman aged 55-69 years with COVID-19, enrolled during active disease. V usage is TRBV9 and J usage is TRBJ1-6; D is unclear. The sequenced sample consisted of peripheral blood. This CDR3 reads CASSGPDNSPLHF. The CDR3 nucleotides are TGTGCCAGCAGCGGCCCAGATAATTCACCCCTCCACTTT. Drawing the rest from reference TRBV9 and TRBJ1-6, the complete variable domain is DSGVTQTPKHLITATGQRVTLRCSPRSGDLSVYWYQQSLDQGLQFLIQYYNGEERAKGNILERFSAQQFPDLHSELNLSSLELGDSALYFCASSGPDNSPLHFGNGTRLTVT.